These 29 T cell receptor beta chains came from one sample sequenced in a study of blood T cell repertoires in COVID-19. TCRdb keeps only in-frame clones here, not all; method: immunoSEQ multiplex PCR. The table shows some 240,000 clones, with 84% occurring only once. The sample taken for sequencing was peripheral blood. These receptor sequences come from a middle-aged woman who had recovered from COVID-19.

This clone occurred once. The CDR3 nucleotides read TGTGCCAGCAGCCAAGATCCGGCAGGGGCGCGGGGCTACACCTTC. Amino acid sequence: CASSQDPAGARGYTF. This chain links TRBV4-2 with TRBJ1-2; TRBD1 might be the D (6 bases). Trimming took 0 bases from V and 8 from J, leaving 16 bases between them. The CDR3 runs to 15 residues. Germline V lookup: CDR1 LGHNA, CDR2 YNFKEQ.

J is TRBJ2-1 and V is TRBV2; TRBD1 agrees at 8 bases. V shed 5 bases and J 10 bases; nucleotides not matched to a gene: 10. This CDR3 region has 14 residues. Germline lookup yields CDR1 SNHLY and CDR2 FYNNEI. The CDR3 loop is CASSTGTGGDEQFF. CDR3 in DNA: TGTGCCAGCAGTACCGGGACAGGAGGTGACGAGCAGTTCTTC.

Of note for this clone: A read error may produce the germline difference seen at one junction end. The chain couples TRBV5-1 to TRBJ1-5; D is unresolved. This CDR3 spans 13 amino acids. The germline V gene encodes CDR1 SGHRS and CDR2 YFSETQ. CDR3 in DNA: TGCGCCAGCAGCATTTCGCGCAACCAGCCCCAGCATTTT. It encodes CASSISRNQPQHF.

The gene calls are TRBV19 and TRBJ1-1; 7 nucleotides align to TRBD1. V lost 5 bases, J lost 8 bases, and 8 bases stayed unmatched. Germline V gives CDR1 LNHDA, CDR2 SQIVND (reference sequence). This CDR3 is 13 amino acids long. CDR3 sequence (DNA): TGTGCCAGTAGTCACACAGGGGTCGCCGAAGCTTTCTTT. This sequence encodes CASSHTGVAEAFF.

This clone was picked up one time. The genes are TRBV28 and TRBJ1-2; the D is unclear. Germline assignment: CDR1 MDHEN and CDR2 SYDVKM. This CDR3 region has 13 residues. V was pared by 3 bases and J by 8 bases, with 13 bases between. The CDR3, as DNA: TGTGCCAGCAGTTTGGCGGGCAGACAAGGCTACACCTTC. Residues: CASSLAGRQGYTF.

The rearrangement joins TRBV5-1 to TRBJ2-7; 7 bases line up with TRBD1. Germline CDR1 reads SGHRS; CDR2 reads YFSETQ. This CDR3 has 14 residues. Trimming took 7 bases from V and 6 from J; bases not matched to a gene: 13. This chain's CDR3 is CASSPQDRVGEQYF. The CDR3 nucleotides read TGCGCCAGCTCCCCGCAAGACAGGGTTGGCGAGCAGTACTTC.

The CDR3 protein is CASSSGFAGQETQYF. The DNA of the CDR3 is TGTGCCAGCAGTTCAGGCTTCGCGGGGCAAGAGACCCAGTACTTC. The rearrangement uses TRBV3-1 (or the pseudogene TRBV3-2) and TRBJ2-5, with D perhaps matching TRBD2 (6 bases). Germline assignment: CDR1 LGHDT and CDR2 YNNKEL (reference sequence). The CDR3 sequence is 15 residues long. V dropped 6 bases and J dropped 2 bases, with 16 bases sitting between them.

The rearrangement joins TRBV2 to TRBJ1-5; D call uncertain. V lost 1 base to trimming and J lost 0 bases, with 7 bases between them. Germline assignment: CDR1 SNHLY and CDR2 FYNNEI. This CDR3 is built from 15 residues. The CDR3 DNA reads as TGTGCCAGCAGTGAAGGGCAGTATAGCAATCAGCCCCAGCATTTT. Translation gives CASSEGQYSNQPQHF.

For the CDR3, the DNA is TGTGCCAGCAGCTTAGTCGTGTCTAGCGGGGGGGGCCGCGATGAGCAGTTCTTC. Translated, it gives CASSLVVSSGGGRDEQFF. The chain has TRBV7-2 and TRBJ2-1, with TRBD2 identical over 12 bases. Germline trimming cut 1 base from V and 8 bases from J; bases unmatched to any gene: 12. Germline-derived CDR1 and CDR2 are SGHTA and FQGNSA. CDR3 size: 18 residues.

The chain has TRBV6-1 and TRBJ2-7; 12 bases map to TRBD2. The CDR3 covers 13 residues. Germline V gene lookup returns CDR1 MNHNS and CDR2 SASEGT. Trimming at V came to 3 bases and at J to 10 bases, leaving 4 bases not matched to a gene. Here the CDR3 reads CASSDGTSGSQYF. The CDR3 bases are TGTGCCAGCAGTGATGGGACTAGCGGGTCCCAGTACTTC.

The chain joins TRBV28 to TRBJ2-7, with 10 bases identical to TRBD2. The germline V gene encodes CDR1 MDHEN and CDR2 SYDVKM. V was clipped by 2 bases and J by 7 bases; unmatched bases: 8. The CDR3 extends over 15 amino acids. CDR3 residues: CASSLTSLAGEEQYF. The CDR3 coding sequence is TGTGCCAGCAGTTTAACCTCTCTAGCGGGGGAAGAGCAGTACTTC.

The V call is TRBV5-1, the J call TRBJ1-6; D not certain. This CDR3 contains 14 residues. V lost 0 bases to trimming and J lost 7 bases, with 8 bases between them. The V gene's germline CDR1 is SGHRS and CDR2 YFSETQ. The CDR3 bases are TGCGCCAGCAGCTTGGAGGGCGGGAATTCACCCCTCCACTTT. As protein: CASSLEGGNSPLHF.

V and J are TRBV9 and TRBJ1-2; the D is unclear. Between the trimmed V and J ends, which lost 2 bases and 1 base, there was a span of 3 bases. CDR3 length equals 12 residues. Looked up from germline, CDR1 is SGDLS and CDR2 is YYNGEE. CDR3 DNA sequence: TGTGCCAGCAGCGTCGGTAACTATGGCTACACCTTC. This encodes CASSVGNYGYTF.

The chain is built from TRBV5-1 and TRBJ2-1; 8 bases are a match to TRBD2. This CDR3 spans 16 amino acids. Germline CDR1 reads SGHRS; CDR2 reads YFSETQ. V dropped 0 bases and J dropped 1; count of bases not matched to a gene: 3. As DNA, the CDR3 is TGCGCCAGCAGCTTGGCAACTAGCGGTTCCTACAATGAGCAGTTCTTC. Translation: CASSLATSGSYNEQFF.

The chain joins TRBV13 to TRBJ1-3; maybe TRBD1 (5 bases). The CDR3 sequence is 14 residues long. Germline CDR1 is PRHDT and CDR2 is FYEKMQ (reference sequence). V was cut by 5 bases and J by 7 bases, with 15 bases left in between. CDR3 DNA sequence: TGTGCCAGCAGCAGGGGATCGCCCGGCAACACCATATATTTT. Residues: CASSRGSPGNTIYF.

The chain has TRBV2 and TRBJ1-1; 8 bases fit TRBD1. Germline V CDR1 and CDR2: SNHLY, FYNNEI. V trimming: 6 bases; J trimming: 0 bases; junction bases outside the gene matches: 6. There are 15 residues in the CDR3. CDR3 nucleotide sequence: TGTGCCAGCAGGGCCGGGACAGGAGTGAACACTGAAGCTTTCTTT. Translated: CASRAGTGVNTEAFF.

In nucleotides, the CDR3 is TGTGCCAGCAGTTATCAGGGTGATGGCTACACCTTC. Its translation is CASSYQGDGYTF. This sequence joins TRBV6-5 and TRBJ1-2, with a tentative D call TRBD1 (5 bases). CDR1 MNHEY and CDR2 SVGAGI come from the germline V gene. V shed 3 bases and J shed 6 bases, with 8 bases lying between them. This CDR3 contains 12 residues.

This chain uses TRBV19 with TRBJ1-3; 9 bases agree with TRBD1. Germline assignment: CDR1 LNHDA and CDR2 SQIVND (reference sequence). This CDR3 is built from 16 residues. The ends lost 4 bases at V and 2 bases at J; junction bases unmatched: 6. The CDR3 spells CASSNTNRGPGNTIYF. CDR3 sequence (DNA): TGTGCCAGTAGTAACACCAACAGGGGGCCTGGAAACACCATATATTTT.

The V and J genes are TRBV9 and TRBJ1-5, with D perhaps TRBD1 (6 bases). There are 15 residues in the CDR3. Germline V lookup: CDR1 SGDLS, CDR2 YYNGEE. Deletions cut 7 bases from V and 4 bases from J, with 18 bases between. The CDR3 sequence: CASGVGPGTNQPQHF. The CDR3 nucleotides read TGTGCCAGCGGGGTGGGGCCAGGGACAAATCAGCCCCAGCATTTT.

This chain connects TRBV3-1 (or the pseudogene TRBV3-2) to TRBJ2-7, with a weak D call TRBD2 (5 bases). Trimming removed 0 bases from V and 7 bases from J, with 13 bases in between. This CDR3 is 14 amino acids long. Per germline, CDR1 LGHDT and CDR2 YNNKEL (reference sequence). CDR3 nucleotide sequence: TGTGCCAGCAGCCAAGACGGTCTGACGGGGGAGCAGTACTTC. Amino acid sequence: CASSQDGLTGEQYF.

V gene TRBV11-3 combines with J gene TRBJ2-2, with TRBD1 identical over 10 bases. The CDR3 has 16 residues. Losses at the gene ends were 3 bases for V and 6 bases for J; bases not matched to a gene: 7. Germline-derived CDR1 and CDR2 are SGHNT and YENEEA. The CDR3 loop reads CASSLVGQGGAGELFF. DNA for the CDR3: TGTGCCAGCAGCTTGGTAGGACAGGGGGGAGCCGGGGAGCTGTTTTTT.

The chain uses TRBV5-1 and TRBJ1-4; D remains ambiguous. Trimming stripped 7 bases from V and 0 bases from J, with 10 bases between. The CDR3 is 14 residues long. Germline V CDR1 and CDR2: SGHRS, YFSETQ. In DNA form, the CDR3 reads TGCGCCAGCGCCGGAGGTGCAACTAATGAAAAACTGTTTTTT. It translates to CASAGGATNEKLFF.

V and J are TRBV11-2 and TRBJ2-2; D is perhaps TRBD1 (6 bases). The germline CDR1 and CDR2 sequences are SGHAT and FQNNGV. The CDR3 runs to 16 residues. V was cut by 4 bases and J by 0 bases, with 12 bases left in between. Here the CDR3 DNA reads TGTGCCAGCAGCTCCACCCCAGGGGCGAACACCGGGGAGCTGTTTTTT. Translating gives CASSSTPGANTGELFF.

The chain combines TRBV15 with TRBJ2-1; no reliable D call. This CDR3 region has 15 residues. Deletions cut 0 bases from V and 1 base from J, with 7 bases between. In germline, CDR1 is LNHNV, CDR2 YYDKDF (reference sequence). The DNA for the CDR3 is TGTGCCACCAGCAGAGACAGAAATTCCTACAATGAGCAGTTCTTC. Translated: CATSRDRNSYNEQFF. Supplemented by reference TRBV15 and TRBJ2-1, the full variable domain reads DAMVIQNPRYQVTQFGKPVTLSCSQTLNHNVMYWYQQKSSQAPKLLFHYYDKDFNNEADTPDNFQSRRPNTSFCFLDIRSPGLGDTAMYLCATSRDRNSYNEQFFGPGTRLTVL.

Points on this clone: Other DNA sequences of this sample code for an identical CDR3. The chain couples TRBV4-1 to TRBJ2-3; D unresolved. The CDR3 length is 13 residues. Per germline, CDR1 MGHRA and CDR2 YSYEKL. V lost 1 base, J lost 4 bases, and 6 bases lay in between. The CDR3 DNA reads TGCGCCAGCAGCCAAGTTCCGGCAGATACGCAGTATTTT. Its translation is CASSQVPADTQYF.

The chain recombines TRBV5-1 with TRBJ2-7; D gene uncertain. The CDR3 spans 13 residues. Germline assignment: CDR1 SGHRS and CDR2 YFSETQ. The V end was cut by 1 base, the J end by 3 bases, with 8 bases between. The CDR3 nucleotides read TGCGCCAGCAGCTTGTCAGGATTCTACGAGCAGTACTTC. As protein: CASSLSGFYEQYF.

In its sample, this clone was seen many times. V is TRBV6-1 and J is TRBJ1-5; D is undetermined. Germline V CDR1 and CDR2: MNHNS, SASEGT. Trimming took off 1 base at V and 4 bases at J, with 8 bases between the two ends. This CDR3 region has 14 residues. CDR3 DNA: TGTGCCAGCAGTGAAGGGGCCCGAAATCAGCCCCAGCATTTT. Protein product: CASSEGARNQPQHF.

The J gene is TRBJ1-2, the V gene TRBV5-1; 9 bases are shared with TRBD1. The CDR3 covers 15 residues. From germline, CDR1 is SGHRS and CDR2 YFSETQ. With 4 bases clipped from V and 7 bases from J, the junction kept 11 bases outside the gene matches. The CDR3 here is CASSDVTGGGGGYTF. The CDR3 DNA follows: TGCGCCAGCAGCGACGTAACAGGGGGCGGTGGTGGCTACACCTTC.

The chain uses TRBV7-9 and TRBJ2-1; 7 positions agree with TRBD1. This CDR3 is 14 amino acids long. CDR1 and CDR2 from the germline V gene are SEHNR and FQNEAQ (reference sequence). J gave up 2 bases and V 8 bases, and 6 bases lay outside the gene matches. CDR3 sequence (DNA): TGTGCCAGCGGGACAGATCTAGCCTACAATGAGCAGTTCTTC. Amino acid sequence: CASGTDLAYNEQFF.